This T cell receptor beta chain emerged from a study of cytomegalovirus exposure and HLA in healthy donors. Study findings and constraints: Later work found most CMV-associated TCR beta chains apparently HLA-restricted. What was likely a sequencing artifact was a cluster of highly shared sequence variants. The classifier was said to identify cytomegalovirus status with high specificity and sensitivity.

A few counts support this clone. Its antigen is currently unknown. This PCR relied on a set of 60 Vbeta primers and 13 Jbeta primers. Clones were read by immunoSEQ multiplex PCR, and TCRdb kept only the in-frame ones, dropping some. This sample has about 120,000 clones, with approximately 66% found just once. The CDR3 totals 13 residues. Per the germline V gene, CDR1 is MDHEN and CDR2 is SYDVKM. The V and J ends lost 4 bases and 1 base respectively, with 6 bases between them. The sequencing input was PBMCs. The V gene is TRBV28, the J gene TRBJ2-3, with TRBD2 as a possible D gene (5 bases). This TCR derives from a woman aged 40 to 49 in good health and CMV-seropositive. CDR3 region: CASSSGGTDTQYF. CDR3 coding DNA: TGTGCCAGCAGTTCCGGGGGCACAGATACGCAGTATTTT.